Below, 5 T cell receptor beta chains from the same sample are listed, as sequenced in a study of radiotherapy plus CTLA-4 blockade in lung cancer. The data were produced by immunoSEQ multiplex PCR, yet TCRdb's version contains in-frame clones alone and is incomplete. The table records tens of thousands of clones, approximately 79% of them present only once. The specimen comprised peripheral blood, sampled from a patient treated with radiotherapy plus ipilimumab. The origin of the receptors is a human donor with non-small cell lung cancer who had a complete response to radiotherapy plus ipilimumab.

The table lists this clone with a few counts. The chain combines TRBV7-9 with TRBJ2-7; the match to TRBD1 covers 9 bases. This CDR3 is built from 14 residues. The V gene end was trimmed by 3 bases and the J gene end by 6 bases; junction bases not matched to a gene: 6. Germline CDR1 is SEHNR and CDR2 is FQNEAQ (reference sequence). The chain's CDR3 is CASSLGQGGLEQYF. The CDR3 coding sequence is TGTGCCAGCAGCTTGGGACAGGGTGGGCTCGAGCAGTACTTC.

This rearrangement joins TRBV2 to TRBJ2-1; maybe TRBD1 (5 bases). V was trimmed by 1 base and J by 7 bases, leaving 14 bases between them. The CDR3 totals 15 residues. Germline CDR1 SNHLY, CDR2 FYNNEI. The CDR3 DNA is TGTGCCAGCAGTGAAGATGGGTCAGGGTGGAATGAGCAGTTCTTC. Its protein product is CASSEDGSGWNEQFF.

The chain carries TRBV11-3 and TRBJ1-2; 7 bases line up with TRBD1. CDR1 SGHNT and CDR2 YENEEA come from the germline V gene. Trimming at V came to 5 bases and at J to 0 bases, leaving 9 bases not matched to a gene. The CDR3 runs 16 residues. CDR3 in amino acids: CASSQYGTAANYGYTF. CDR3 in DNA: TGTGCCAGCAGCCAATATGGGACAGCCGCTAACTATGGCTACACCTTC. Based on the CDR3 plus reference TRBV11-3 and TRBJ1-2, the full variable domain is EAGVVQSPRYKIIEKKQPVAFWCNPISGHNTLYWYLQNLGQGPELLIRYENEEAVDDSQLPKDRFSAERLKGVDSTLKIQPAELGDSAVYLCASSQYGTAANYGYTFGSGTRLTVV.

The CDR3 region is CAWSVGQGSNQPQHF. Written as DNA, the CDR3 is TGTGCCTGGAGTGTAGGCCAGGGCAGCAATCAGCCCCAGCATTTT. The chain combines TRBV30 with TRBJ1-5; maybe TRBD1 (5 bases). The CDR3 sequence is 15 residues long. Germline V lookup: CDR1 GTSNPN, CDR2 SVGIG (reference sequence). V was cut by 0 bases and J by 1 base, with 10 bases left in between.

J is TRBJ2-2 and V is TRBV30, with 9 bases identical to TRBD2. Looked up from germline, CDR1 is GTSNPN and CDR2 is SVGIG (reference sequence). V trimming: 0 bases; J trimming: 7 bases; junction bases outside the gene matches: 9. This CDR3 is 16 amino acids long. In DNA, the CDR3 is TGTGCCTGGAGTGTACTCGCGGGAGGGCCGGGCGGGGAGCTGTTTTTT. Translating gives CAWSVLAGGPGGELFF.